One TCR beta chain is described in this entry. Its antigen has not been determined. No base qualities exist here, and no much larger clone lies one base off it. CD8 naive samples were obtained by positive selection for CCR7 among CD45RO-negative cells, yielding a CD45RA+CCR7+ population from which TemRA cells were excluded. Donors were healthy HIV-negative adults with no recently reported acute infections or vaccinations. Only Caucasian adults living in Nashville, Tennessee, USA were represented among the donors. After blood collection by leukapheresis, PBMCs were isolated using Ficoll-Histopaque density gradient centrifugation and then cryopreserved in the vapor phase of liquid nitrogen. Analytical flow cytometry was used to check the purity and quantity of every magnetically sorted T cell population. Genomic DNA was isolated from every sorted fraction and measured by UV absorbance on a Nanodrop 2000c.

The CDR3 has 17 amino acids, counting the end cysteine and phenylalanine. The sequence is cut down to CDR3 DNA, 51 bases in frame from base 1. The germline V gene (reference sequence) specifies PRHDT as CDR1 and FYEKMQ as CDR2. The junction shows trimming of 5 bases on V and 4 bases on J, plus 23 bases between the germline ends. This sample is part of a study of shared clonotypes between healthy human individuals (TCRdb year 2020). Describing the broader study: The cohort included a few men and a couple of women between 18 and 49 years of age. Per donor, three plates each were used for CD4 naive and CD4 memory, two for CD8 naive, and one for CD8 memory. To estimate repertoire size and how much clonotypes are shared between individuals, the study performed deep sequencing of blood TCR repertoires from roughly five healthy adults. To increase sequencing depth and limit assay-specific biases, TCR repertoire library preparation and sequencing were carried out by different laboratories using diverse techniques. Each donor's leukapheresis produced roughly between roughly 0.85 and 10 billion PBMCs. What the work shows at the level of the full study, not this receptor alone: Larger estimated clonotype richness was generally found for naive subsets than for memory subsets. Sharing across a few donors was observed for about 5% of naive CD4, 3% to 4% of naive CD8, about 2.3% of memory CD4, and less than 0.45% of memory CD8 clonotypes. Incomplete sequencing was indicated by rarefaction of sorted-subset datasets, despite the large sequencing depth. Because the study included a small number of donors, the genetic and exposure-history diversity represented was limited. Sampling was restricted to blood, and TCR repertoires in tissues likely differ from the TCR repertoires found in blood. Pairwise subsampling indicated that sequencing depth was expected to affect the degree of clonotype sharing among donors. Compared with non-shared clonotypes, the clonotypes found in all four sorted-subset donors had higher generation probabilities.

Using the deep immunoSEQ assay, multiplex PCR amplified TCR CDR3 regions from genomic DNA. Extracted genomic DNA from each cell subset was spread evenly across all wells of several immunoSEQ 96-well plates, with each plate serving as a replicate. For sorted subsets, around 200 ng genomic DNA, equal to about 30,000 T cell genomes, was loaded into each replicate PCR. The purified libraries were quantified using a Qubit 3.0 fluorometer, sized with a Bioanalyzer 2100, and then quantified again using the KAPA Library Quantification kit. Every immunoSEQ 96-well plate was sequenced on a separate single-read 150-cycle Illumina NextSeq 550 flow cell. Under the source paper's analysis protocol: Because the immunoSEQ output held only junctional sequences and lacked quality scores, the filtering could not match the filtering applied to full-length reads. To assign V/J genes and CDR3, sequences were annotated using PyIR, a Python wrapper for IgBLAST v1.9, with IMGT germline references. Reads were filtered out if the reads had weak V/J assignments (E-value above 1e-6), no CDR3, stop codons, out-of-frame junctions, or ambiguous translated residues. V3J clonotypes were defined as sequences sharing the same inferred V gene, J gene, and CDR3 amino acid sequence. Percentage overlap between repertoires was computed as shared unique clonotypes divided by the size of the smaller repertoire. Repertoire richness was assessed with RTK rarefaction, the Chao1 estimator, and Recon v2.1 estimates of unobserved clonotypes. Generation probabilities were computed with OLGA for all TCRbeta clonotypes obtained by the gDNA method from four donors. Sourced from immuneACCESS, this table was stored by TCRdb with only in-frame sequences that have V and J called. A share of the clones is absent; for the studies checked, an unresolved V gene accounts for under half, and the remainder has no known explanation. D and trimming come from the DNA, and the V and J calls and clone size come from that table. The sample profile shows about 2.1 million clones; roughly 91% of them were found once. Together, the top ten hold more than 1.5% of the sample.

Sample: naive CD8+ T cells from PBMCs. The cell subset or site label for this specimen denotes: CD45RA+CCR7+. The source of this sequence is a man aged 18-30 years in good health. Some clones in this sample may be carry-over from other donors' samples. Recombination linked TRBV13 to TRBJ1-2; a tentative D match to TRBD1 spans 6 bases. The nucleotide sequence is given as TGTGCCAGCAGCCATGGCGGGGGGCCGCACTACGTCTATGGCTACACCTTC. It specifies CASSHGGGPHYVYGYTF.